Listed here are 14 T cell receptor beta chains from one sample, sequenced in a study of T cell responses to AZD1222 COVID-19 vaccine. The data were produced by immunoSEQ multiplex PCR, yet TCRdb's version contains in-frame clones alone and is incomplete. The sample contains around 100,000 clones, nearly 90% of which appear only once. The specimen was peripheral blood, collected on day 0 of AZD1222 vaccination. These receptors were obtained from an adult in good health.

The chain uses TRBV9 and TRBJ2-3; 10 bases are shared with TRBD1. Germline CDR1 SGDLS, CDR2 YYNGEE. The V segment lost 3 bases and the J segment 1 base; nucleotides outside the gene matches: 5. This CDR3 is 16 amino acids long. The CDR3 loop is CASSDDRGHGTDTQYF. The CDR3 coding sequence is TGTGCCAGCAGCGATGACAGGGGGCACGGCACAGATACGCAGTATTTT.

The chain carries TRBV7-2 and TRBJ1-2; 9 nucleotides line up with TRBD1. CDR3 length equals 17 residues. V lost 2 bases and J lost 8; bases outside the gene matches: 15. Looked up from germline, CDR1 is SGHTA and CDR2 is FQGNSA. CDR3 in DNA: TGTGCCAGCAGCTTAAATATGGGGGGGGACAGGGCACAGGGCTACACCTTC. Translating gives CASSLNMGGDRAQGYTF. Complete variable domain (other parts from reference TRBV7-2 and TRBJ1-2): GAGVSQSPSNKVTEKGKDVELRCDPISGHTALYWYRQSLGQGLEFLIYFQGNSAPDKSGLPSDRFSAERTGGSVSTLTIQRTQQEDSAVYLCASSLNMGGDRAQGYTFGSGTRLTVV.

The CDR3 DNA is TGTGCCAGCAGCAGCCGGGACCGCTCCTATAATTCACCCCTCCACTTT. Translation gives CASSSRDRSYNSPLHF. This chain connects TRBV25-1 to TRBJ1-6, with a tentative D call TRBD1 (5 bases). V lost 6 bases and J 0 bases, leaving 12 bases between the germline ends. CDR1 is MGHDK and CDR2 is SYGVNS in the germline V gene. The CDR3 extends over 16 amino acids.

The chain recombines TRBV9 with TRBJ1-1; D is uncertain. V was trimmed by 0 bases and J by 0 bases, leaving 9 bases between them. Germline CDR1 is SGDLS and CDR2 is YYNGEE. This CDR3 has 15 amino acids. CDR3 in amino acids: CASSVDLRLNTEAFF. Written as DNA, the CDR3 is TGTGCCAGCAGCGTAGATTTGCGGCTGAACACTGAAGCTTTCTTT.

V usage is TRBV6-1 and J usage is TRBJ1-2, with D unclear. The CDR3 has 15 amino acids. Germline loops: CDR1 MNHNS, CDR2 SASEGT. Trimming removed 2 bases from V and 7 bases from J, with 17 bases in between. The CDR3 here is CASSERLTTFSGYTF. Here the CDR3 DNA reads TGTGCCAGCAGTGAAAGGTTAACAACATTTTCTGGCTACACCTTC.

This clone has a single count. The rearrangement uses TRBV11-3 and TRBJ2-7; the D is unclear. The V gene's germline CDR1 is SGHNT and CDR2 YENEEA. V was shortened by 1 base and J by 5 bases, with 3 bases between the two germline ends. The CDR3 extends over 11 amino acids. The CDR3 DNA sequence: TGTGCCAGCAGCTTAGGGGACGAGCAGTACTTC. Protein sequence: CASSLGDEQYF.

The rearrangement links TRBV9 to TRBJ2-1; no clear D. Per the germline V gene, CDR1 is SGDLS and CDR2 is YYNGEE. Trimming cost V 1 base and J 5 bases, with 22 bases left between them. The CDR3 contains 18 residues. The DNA of the CDR3 is TGTGCCAGCAGCGTAAACCCTCCCAAGCTCGAGGCTCACAATGAGCAGTTCTTC. Translated, it gives CASSVNPPKLEAHNEQFF.

This rearrangement joins TRBV11-2 to TRBJ1-1; a weak D match, TRBD1 (5 bases). There are 14 residues in the CDR3. Germline values: CDR1 SGHAT, CDR2 FQNNGV. Trimming stripped 0 bases from V and 3 bases from J, with 8 bases between. The CDR3 DNA is TGTGCCAGCAGCTTAGATATGGGGGACACTGAAGCTTTCTTT. Protein sequence: CASSLDMGDTEAFF.

The rearrangement joins TRBV19 to TRBJ2-7, with D unclear. CDR3 size: 14 residues. CDR1 is LNHDA and CDR2 is SQIVND in the germline V gene (reference sequence). V was pared by 4 bases and J by 2 bases, with 12 bases between. CDR3 loop: CASSTSAVTYEQYF. The CDR3 DNA reads as TGTGCCAGTAGTACCTCAGCCGTTACCTACGAGCAGTACTTC. The full variable domain, with the rest looked up from reference TRBV19 and TRBJ2-7, is DGGITQSPKYLFRKEGQNVTLSCEQNLNHDAMYWYRQDPGQGLRLIYYSQIVNDFQKGDIAEGYSVSREKKESFPLTVTSAQKNPTAFYLCASSTSAVTYEQYFGPGTRLTVT.

J is TRBJ1-5 and V is TRBV2, with TRBD1 as a possible D gene (5 bases). CDR1 is SNHLY, CDR2 FYNNEI, per germline. The CDR3 has 14 amino acids. With 3 bases removed from V and 6 bases from J, the gap between germline ends came to 12 bases. The CDR3 coding sequence is TGTGCCAGCAGTGAGACACTAAGGGGTCAGCCCCAGCATTTT. Residues: CASSETLRGQPQHF.

The chain couples TRBV5-4 to TRBJ1-1; D is ambiguous. Deletions cut 4 bases from V and 1 base from J, with 8 bases between. Germline assignment: CDR1 SGHNT and CDR2 YYREEE (reference sequence). This CDR3 is 13 amino acids long. CDR3 sequence reads: CASSITANTEAFF. CDR3 DNA: TGTGCCAGCAGCATCACAGCGAACACTGAAGCTTTCTTT.

The V call is TRBV11-1, the J call TRBJ2-3; 10 bases map to TRBD2. Germline lookup yields CDR1 SGHAT and CDR2 FQDESV (reference sequence). J lost 5 bases, V lost 5 bases, and 10 bases had no gene match. The CDR3 is 16 amino acids. The CDR3 is CASSPPSGGGRDTQYF. Here the CDR3 DNA reads TGTGCCAGCAGCCCCCCCAGCGGGGGGGGCAGAGATACGCAGTATTTT.

This clone occurred many times. The J gene is TRBJ2-2, the V gene TRBV6-5, with a possible D match to TRBD1 (6 bases). Germline CDR1 and CDR2: MNHEY and SVGAGI. V was cut by 4 bases and J by 8 bases, with 17 bases left in between. This CDR3 has 15 amino acids. The CDR3: CASSLPQGAAGELFF. CDR3 sequence (DNA): TGTGCCAGCAGTTTACCACAGGGTGCGGCGGGGGAGCTGTTTTTT.

This chain connects TRBV6-2 or TRBV6-3 to TRBJ2-7; TRBD1 matches 9 bases. CDR1 and CDR2 from the germline V gene are MNHEY and SVGEGT. With V trimmed by 2 bases and J by 6 bases, 8 bases remained unmatched. The CDR3 is 15 amino acids. CDR3 amino acids: CASSYPGQGKGEQYF. The CDR3 DNA reads TGTGCCAGCAGTTACCCTGGACAGGGGAAGGGCGAGCAGTACTTC.